This T cell receptor (beta chain) comes out of a study of CD8+ T cells in alopecia areata. Germline CDR1 is SGHTA and CDR2 is FQGNSA. The CDR3 consists of 15 residues. Trimming removed 4 bases from V and 6 bases from J; junction bases left unmatched: 7. It was cDNA, reverse transcribed from extracted RNA, that served as the sequencing template. Some clones are missing from TCRdb's copy, which holds only in-frame ones; the method was immunoSEQ multiplex PCR. There are over 150,000 clones in the sample; 58% occur only once, and under 7% lies in the top ten. The treatment was: oral pan-JAK inhibitor, 5-10 mg twice daily. The sample holds a few counts of this clone.

The V call is TRBV7-2, the J call TRBJ2-1, with 9 bases identical to TRBD2. This sequence was found in a human donor with alopecia areata. The material was CD4+ T cells sorted from blood, obtained at week 24, from a patient treated with tofacitinib. The CDR3 loop reads CASSSIAGVANEQFF. The CDR3 DNA reads as TGTGCCAGCAGCTCAATAGCGGGAGTTGCCAATGAGCAGTTCTTC.